The source of this TCR beta chain is a study of cytomegalovirus exposure and HLA in healthy donors. In the study overall: Tens of millions of unique TCRs from HLA-typed donors were held in an early data release. Study-wide results and caveats: Later analysis identified 15,000 to 20,000 TCR beta sequences associated with HLA alleles, using a false discovery rate threshold of 0.05.

Points on this clone: Its antigen is not identified.

The V gene end was trimmed by 8 bases and the J gene end by 12 bases; junction bases not matched to a gene: 6. Germline assignment: CDR1 PRHDT and CDR2 FYEKMQ (reference sequence). This CDR3 comprises 11 residues. Use of 60 Vbeta and 13 Jbeta primers characterized the PCR. Data came from immunoSEQ multiplex PCR; TCRdb stores just in-frame clones and leaves some out. The sample carries about 99,000 clones, around 10% recorded once. This TCR derives from a man aged 35 to 55 in good health and CMV-seropositive. The sample comprised PBMCs. The chain links TRBV13 to TRBJ2-1; 8 nucleotides align to TRBD2. In DNA, the CDR3 is TGTGCCAGCGGAGCGGGAGAGGTGCAGTTCTTC. This sequence encodes CASGAGEVQFF.